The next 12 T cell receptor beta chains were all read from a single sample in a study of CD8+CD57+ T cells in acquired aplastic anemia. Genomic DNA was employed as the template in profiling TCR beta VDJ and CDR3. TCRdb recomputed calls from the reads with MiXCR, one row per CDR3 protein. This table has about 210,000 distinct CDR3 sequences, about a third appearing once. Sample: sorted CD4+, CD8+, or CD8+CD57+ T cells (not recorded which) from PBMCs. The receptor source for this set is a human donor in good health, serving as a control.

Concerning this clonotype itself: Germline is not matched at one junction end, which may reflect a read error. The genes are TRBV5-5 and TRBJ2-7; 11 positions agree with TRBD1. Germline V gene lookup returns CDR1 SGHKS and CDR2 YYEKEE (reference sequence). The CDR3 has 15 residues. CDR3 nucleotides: TGTGCCAGCGGCTTCCCGGGACAGGGGGTTTACGAGCAGTACTTC. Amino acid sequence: CASGFPGQGVYEQYF.

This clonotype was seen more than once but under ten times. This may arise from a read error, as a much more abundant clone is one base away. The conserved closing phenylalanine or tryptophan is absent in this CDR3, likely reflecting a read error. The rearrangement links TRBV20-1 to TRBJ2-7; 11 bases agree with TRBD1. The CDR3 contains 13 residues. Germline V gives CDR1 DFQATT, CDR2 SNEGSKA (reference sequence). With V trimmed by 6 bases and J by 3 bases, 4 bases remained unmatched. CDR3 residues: CSADGTGGYEQYL. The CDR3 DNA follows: TGCAGTGCGGACGGGACAGGGGGCTACGAGCAGTACCTC.

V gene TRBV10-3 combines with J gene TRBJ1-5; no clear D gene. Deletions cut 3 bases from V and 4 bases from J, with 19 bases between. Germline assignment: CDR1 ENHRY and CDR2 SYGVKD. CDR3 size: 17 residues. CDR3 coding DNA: TGTGCCATCAGTGAAGACGAGCGGGCGGATACAAATCAGCCCCAGCATTTT. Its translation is CAISEDERADTNQPQHF.

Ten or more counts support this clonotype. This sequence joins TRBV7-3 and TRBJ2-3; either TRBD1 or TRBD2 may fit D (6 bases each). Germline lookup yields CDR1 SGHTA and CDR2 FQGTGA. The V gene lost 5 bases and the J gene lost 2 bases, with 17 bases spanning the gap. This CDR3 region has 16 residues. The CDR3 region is CASSPAPGANTDTQYF. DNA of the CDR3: TGTGCCAGCAGCCCCGCTCCGGGGGCAAACACAGATACGCAGTATTTT.

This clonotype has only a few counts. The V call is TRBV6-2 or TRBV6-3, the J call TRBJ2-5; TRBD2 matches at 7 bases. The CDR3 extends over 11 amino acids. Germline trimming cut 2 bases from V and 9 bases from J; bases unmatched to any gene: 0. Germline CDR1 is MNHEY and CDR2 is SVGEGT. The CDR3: CASSYAGAQYF. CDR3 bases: TGTGCCAGCAGTTACGCGGGGGCCCAGTACTTC.

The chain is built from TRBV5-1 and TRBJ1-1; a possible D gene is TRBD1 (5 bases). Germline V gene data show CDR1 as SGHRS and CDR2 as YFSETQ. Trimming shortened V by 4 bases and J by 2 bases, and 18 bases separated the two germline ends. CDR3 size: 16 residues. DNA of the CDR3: TGCGCCAGCAGCCCAGAGACCGGGACGGCAAACACTGAAGCTTTCTTT. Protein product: CASSPETGTANTEAFF.

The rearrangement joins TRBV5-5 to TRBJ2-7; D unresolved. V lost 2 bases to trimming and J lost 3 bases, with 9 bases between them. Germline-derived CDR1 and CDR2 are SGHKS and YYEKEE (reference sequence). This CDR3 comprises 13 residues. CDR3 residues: CASSFSGLYEQYF. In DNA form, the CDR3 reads TGTGCCAGCAGCTTTTCCGGGCTCTACGAGCAGTACTTC.

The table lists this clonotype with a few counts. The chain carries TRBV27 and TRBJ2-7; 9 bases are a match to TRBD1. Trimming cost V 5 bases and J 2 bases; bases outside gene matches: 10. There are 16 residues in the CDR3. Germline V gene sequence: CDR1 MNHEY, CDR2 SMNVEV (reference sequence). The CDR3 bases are TGTGCCAGCAGTCCTCATACCGGGACAGGGACCTACGAGCAGTACTTC. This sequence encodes CASSPHTGTGTYEQYF.

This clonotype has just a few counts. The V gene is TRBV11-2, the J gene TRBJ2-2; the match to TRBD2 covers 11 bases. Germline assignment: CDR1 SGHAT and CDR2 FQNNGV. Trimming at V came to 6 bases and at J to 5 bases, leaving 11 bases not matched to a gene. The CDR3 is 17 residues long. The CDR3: CASRGPGLAGGTGELFF. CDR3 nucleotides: TGTGCCAGCAGAGGGCCGGGGCTAGCGGGAGGAACCGGGGAGCTGTTTTTT.

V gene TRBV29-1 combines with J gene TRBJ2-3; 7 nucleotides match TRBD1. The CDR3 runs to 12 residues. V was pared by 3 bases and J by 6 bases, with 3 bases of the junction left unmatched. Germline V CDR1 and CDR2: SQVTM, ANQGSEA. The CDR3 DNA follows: TGCAGCGTTGAGACAGGGATCGATACGCAGTATTTT. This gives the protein CSVETGIDTQYF.

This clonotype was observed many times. The CDR3 is CATSDATGHEQYF. The DNA for the CDR3 is TGTGCCACCAGTGATGCCACTGGACACGAGCAGTACTTC. The chain joins TRBV24-1 to TRBJ2-7; the D is unclear. CDR3 length equals 13 residues. V was pared by 3 bases and J by 5 bases, with 10 bases between. Germline lookup yields CDR1 KGHDR and CDR2 SFDVKD.

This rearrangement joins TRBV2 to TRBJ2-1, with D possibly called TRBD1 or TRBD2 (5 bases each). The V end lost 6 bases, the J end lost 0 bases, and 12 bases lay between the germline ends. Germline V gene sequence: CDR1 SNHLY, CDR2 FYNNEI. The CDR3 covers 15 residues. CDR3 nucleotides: TGTGCCAGCAGCAGTCTCGGGACCTCCTACAATGAGCAGTTCTTC. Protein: CASSSLGTSYNEQFF. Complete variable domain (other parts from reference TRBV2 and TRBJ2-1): EPEVTQTPSHQVTQMGQEVILRCVPISNHLYFYWYRQILGQKVEFLVSFYNNEISEKSEIFDDQFSVERPDGSNFTLKIRSTKLEDSAMYFCASSSLGTSYNEQFFGPGTRLTVL.